The sequence of this T cell receptor beta chain was determined in a study of cytomegalovirus exposure and HLA in healthy donors. This clone has a handful of counts. The antigen remains undetermined. Study results and limitations: One variant, a missense change in DCLRE1C, was linked in a later analysis to TCR beta V- and J-gene trimming.

The trim removed 4 bases at V and 4 bases at J, leaving 5 bases unmatched. The V gene's germline CDR1 is SGHNT and CDR2 YYREEE (reference sequence). The CDR3 covers 14 residues. PCR amplification relied on 60 Vbeta primers (plus 13 Jbeta primers). Using immunoSEQ multiplex PCR, the repertoire was profiled, and TCRdb retains in-frame clones only, with some absent. The table has approximately 130,000 clones, roughly 71% seen once; the top ten hold 1.3%. This sequence joins TRBV5-4 and TRBJ1-2, with TRBD1 matching over 9 bases. This clonotype was obtained from a woman between 40 and 50 years old in good health and CMV-seronegative. Sequencing was performed on PBMCs. The CDR3 here is CASSPGQGGYGYTF. The DNA for the CDR3 is TGTGCCAGCAGCCCGGGACAGGGTGGCTATGGCTACACCTTC.